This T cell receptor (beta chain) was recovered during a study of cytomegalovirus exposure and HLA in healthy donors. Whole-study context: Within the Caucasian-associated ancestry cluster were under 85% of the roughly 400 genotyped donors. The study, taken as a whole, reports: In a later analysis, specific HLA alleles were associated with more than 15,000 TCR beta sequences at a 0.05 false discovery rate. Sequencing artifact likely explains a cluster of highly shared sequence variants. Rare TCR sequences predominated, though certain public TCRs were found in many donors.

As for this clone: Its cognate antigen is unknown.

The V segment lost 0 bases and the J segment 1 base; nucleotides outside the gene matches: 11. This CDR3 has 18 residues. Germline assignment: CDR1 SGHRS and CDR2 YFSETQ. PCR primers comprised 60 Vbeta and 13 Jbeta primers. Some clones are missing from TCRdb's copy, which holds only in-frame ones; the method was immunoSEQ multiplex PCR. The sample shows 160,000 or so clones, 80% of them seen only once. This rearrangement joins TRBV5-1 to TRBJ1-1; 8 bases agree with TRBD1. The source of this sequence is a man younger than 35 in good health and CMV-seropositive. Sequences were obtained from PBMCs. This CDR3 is CASSLDGQGAFRNTEAFF. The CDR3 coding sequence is TGCGCCAGCAGCTTGGATGGGCAGGGGGCTTTTAGGAACACTGAAGCTTTCTTT.